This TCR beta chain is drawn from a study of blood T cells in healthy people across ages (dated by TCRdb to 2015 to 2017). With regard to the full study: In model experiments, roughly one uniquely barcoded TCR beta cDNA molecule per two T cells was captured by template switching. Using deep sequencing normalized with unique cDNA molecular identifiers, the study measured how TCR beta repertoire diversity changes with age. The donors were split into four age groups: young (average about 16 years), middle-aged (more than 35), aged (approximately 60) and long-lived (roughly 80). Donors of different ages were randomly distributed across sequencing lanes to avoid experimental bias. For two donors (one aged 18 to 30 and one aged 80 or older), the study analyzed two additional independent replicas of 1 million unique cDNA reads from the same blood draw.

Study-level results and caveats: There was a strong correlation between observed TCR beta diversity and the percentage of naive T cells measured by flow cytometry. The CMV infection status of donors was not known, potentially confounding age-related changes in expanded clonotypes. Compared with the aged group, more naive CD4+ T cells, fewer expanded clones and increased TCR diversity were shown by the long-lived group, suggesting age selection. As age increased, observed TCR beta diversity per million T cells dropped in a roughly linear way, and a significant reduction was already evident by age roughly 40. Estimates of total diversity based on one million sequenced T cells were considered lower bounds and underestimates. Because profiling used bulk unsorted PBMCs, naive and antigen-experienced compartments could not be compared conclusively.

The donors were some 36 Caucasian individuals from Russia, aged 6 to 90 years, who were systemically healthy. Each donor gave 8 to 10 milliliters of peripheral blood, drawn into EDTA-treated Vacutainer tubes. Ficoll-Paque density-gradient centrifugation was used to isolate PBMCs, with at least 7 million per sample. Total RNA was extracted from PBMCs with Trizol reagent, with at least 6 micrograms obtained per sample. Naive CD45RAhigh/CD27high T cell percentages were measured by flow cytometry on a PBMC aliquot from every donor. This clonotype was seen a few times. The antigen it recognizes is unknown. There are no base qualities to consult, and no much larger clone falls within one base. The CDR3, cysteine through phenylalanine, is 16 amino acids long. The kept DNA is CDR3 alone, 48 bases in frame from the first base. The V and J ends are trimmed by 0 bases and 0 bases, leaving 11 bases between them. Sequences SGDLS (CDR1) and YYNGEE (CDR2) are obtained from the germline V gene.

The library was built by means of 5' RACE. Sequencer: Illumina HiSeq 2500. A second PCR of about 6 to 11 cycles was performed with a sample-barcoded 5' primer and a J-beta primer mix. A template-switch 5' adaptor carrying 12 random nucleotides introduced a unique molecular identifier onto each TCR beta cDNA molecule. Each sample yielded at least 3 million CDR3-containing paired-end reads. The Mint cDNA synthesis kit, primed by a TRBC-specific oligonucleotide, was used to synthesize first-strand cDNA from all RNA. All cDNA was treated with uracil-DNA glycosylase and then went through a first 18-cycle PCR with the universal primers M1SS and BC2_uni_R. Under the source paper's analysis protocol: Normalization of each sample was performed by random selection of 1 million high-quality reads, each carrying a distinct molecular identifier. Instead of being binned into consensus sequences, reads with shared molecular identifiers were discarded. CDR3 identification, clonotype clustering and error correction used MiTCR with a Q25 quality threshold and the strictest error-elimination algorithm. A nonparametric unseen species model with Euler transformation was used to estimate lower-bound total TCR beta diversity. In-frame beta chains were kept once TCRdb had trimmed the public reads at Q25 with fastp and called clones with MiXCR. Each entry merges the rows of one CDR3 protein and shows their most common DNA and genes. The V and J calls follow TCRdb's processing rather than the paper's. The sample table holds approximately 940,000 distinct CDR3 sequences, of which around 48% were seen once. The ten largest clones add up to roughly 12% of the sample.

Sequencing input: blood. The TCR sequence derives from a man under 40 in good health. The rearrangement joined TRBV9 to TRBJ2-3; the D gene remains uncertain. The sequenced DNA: TGTGCCAGCAGCGTAGCTACAAGAGCTAGCACAGATACGCAGTATTTT. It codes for CASSVATRASTDTQYF.